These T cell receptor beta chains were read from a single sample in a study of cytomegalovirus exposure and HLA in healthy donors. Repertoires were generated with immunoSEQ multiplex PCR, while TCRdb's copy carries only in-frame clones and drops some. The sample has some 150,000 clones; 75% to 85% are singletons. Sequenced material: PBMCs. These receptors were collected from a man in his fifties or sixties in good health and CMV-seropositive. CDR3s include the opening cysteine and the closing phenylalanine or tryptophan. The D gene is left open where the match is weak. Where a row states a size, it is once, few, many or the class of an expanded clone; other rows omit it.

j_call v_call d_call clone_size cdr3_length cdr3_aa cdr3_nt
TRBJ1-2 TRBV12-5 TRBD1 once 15 CASGDLDRGTYGYTF TGTGCTAGTGGTGATTTGGACAGGGGAACCTATGGCTACACCTTC
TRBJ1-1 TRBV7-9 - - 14 CASSFSRPEAEAFF TGTGCCAGCAGCTTTTCCAGGCCTGAAGCTGAAGCTTTCTTT
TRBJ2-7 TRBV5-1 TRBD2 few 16 CASSGRTSGSLYEQYF TGCGCCAGCAGCGGACGGACTAGCGGCTCCCTCTACGAGCAGTACTTC
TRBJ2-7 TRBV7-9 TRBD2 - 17 CSSSLGATSGDPYEQYF TGTTCCAGCAGCTTAGGTGCAACTAGCGGGGATCCCTACGAGCAGTACTTC
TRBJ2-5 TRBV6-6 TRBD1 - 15 CASSILGQGKETQYF TGTGCCAGCAGTATCCTGGGACAGGGAAAGGAGACCCAGTACTTC
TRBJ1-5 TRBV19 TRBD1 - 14 CASSTGQGHQPQHF TGTGCCAGTAGTACCGGACAGGGTCATCAGCCCCAGCATTTT
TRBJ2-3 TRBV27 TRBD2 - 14 CASRRTSGTDTQYF TGTGCCAGCAGGAGGACTAGCGGCACAGATACGCAGTATTTT
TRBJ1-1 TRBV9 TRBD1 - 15 CASSVIGQGNTEAFF TGTGCCAGCAGCGTCATCGGACAGGGAAACACTGAAGCTTTCTTT
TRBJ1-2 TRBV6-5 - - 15 CASSYAGNGGYGYTF TGTGCCAGCAGTTACGCCGGGAACGGGGGCTATGGCTACACCTTC
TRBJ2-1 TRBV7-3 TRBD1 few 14 CASSSRTGDNEQFF TGTGCCAGCAGCTCCCGGACAGGGGACAATGAGCAGTTCTTC
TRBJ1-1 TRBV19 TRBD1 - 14 CASRGGGARTEAFF TGTGCCAGTAGAGGAGGGGGCGCGAGGACTGAAGCTTTCTTT
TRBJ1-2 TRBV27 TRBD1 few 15 CASSLVGQGNYGYTF TGTGCCAGCAGTTTAGTGGGACAGGGTAACTATGGCTACACCTTC
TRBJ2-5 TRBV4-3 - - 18 CASSYTTGRTAFGETQYF TGCGCCAGCAGCTATACCACCGGTCGGACAGCATTCGGCGAGACCCAGTACTTC
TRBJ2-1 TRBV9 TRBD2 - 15 CASSVSLAGTNEQFF TGTGCCAGCAGCGTATCCCTAGCGGGGACGAATGAGCAGTTCTTC
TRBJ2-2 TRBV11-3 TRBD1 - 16 CASSPRRDRDFGELFF TGTGCCAGCAGCCCCAGGCGGGACAGGGATTTCGGGGAGCTGTTTTTT
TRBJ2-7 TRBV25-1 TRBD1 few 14 CASSEAGGSYEQYF TGTGCCAGCAGTGAGGCAGGGGGATCCTACGAGCAGTACTTC
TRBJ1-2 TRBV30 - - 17 CAWSRLYRSLFDYGYTF TGTGCCTGGAGTCGTTTGTATCGGTCCCTCTTTGACTATGGCTACACCTTC
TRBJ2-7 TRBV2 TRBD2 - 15 CASSEGRGRDHEQYF TGTGCCAGCAGTGAAGGACGCGGGAGGGACCACGAGCAGTACTTC